This T cell receptor beta chain was identified in a study of shared clonotypes between healthy human individuals. General study results and limits: With a handful of donors compared, around 4.7% of naive CD4 clonotypes were shared.

Comment on this clone: The antigen remains unidentified.

Germline CDR1 and CDR2: SNHLY and FYNNEI. The CDR3 is made up of 16 amino acids. The J segment lost 0 bases and the V segment lost 5 bases, leaving 6 bases of the junction unmatched. The deep-level immunoSEQ assay was used. As processed by the authors: Filtering differed since immunoSEQ provided only junctions, with no quality scores. Using immunoSEQ multiplex PCR, the repertoire was profiled, and TCRdb retains in-frame clones only, with some absent. V and J calls and clone size come straight from that table; D and trimming were deduced from the DNA. Of 2 million to 2.5 million clones listed, almost 96% were seen once; the top ten hold less than 0.15%.

The clonotype was recovered from a man younger than 30 in good health. The chain employs TRBV2 and TRBJ2-2; 7 bases align to TRBD2. Sample: naive CD4+ T cells sorted from blood. The subset: CD45RA+ positively selected. CDR3 in amino acids: CASSSAGPANTGELFF. The CDR3 bases are TGTGCCAGCAGTTCAGCGGGACCCGCGAACACCGGGGAGCTGTTTTTT.